The sequence of this T cell receptor (beta chain) was determined in a study of blood T cells in healthy people across ages. A few counts support this clonotype. Its antigen remains unknown. It was with a sample-barcoded 5' primer and a J-beta primer mix that a second PCR of about 7 to 12 cycles was run. TCRdb ran MiXCR on the 5' RACE reads and lists one entry per CDR3 protein. The table includes around 800,000 distinct CDR3 sequences, 50% to 65% detected once. CDR1 is DFQATT and CDR2 is SNEGSKA in the germline V gene (reference sequence). V dropped 3 bases and J dropped 14 bases, with 27 bases sitting between them. The CDR3 totals 15 residues. General study points: The study lacked donor CMV status, which possibly confounded expanded clonotype changes. Older age coincided with a roughly linear decline in TCR beta diversity per million T cells.

The chain combines TRBV20-1 with TRBJ2-3; either TRBD1 or TRBD2 may supply D (5 bases each). The sequenced sample consisted of blood. This receptor was taken from a man older than 75 in good health. The CDR3 nucleotides read TGCAGTGCTAGGAAGACCGGGACCCGTCCTGGATACGCGTATTTT. This translates into CSARKTGTRPGYAYF.